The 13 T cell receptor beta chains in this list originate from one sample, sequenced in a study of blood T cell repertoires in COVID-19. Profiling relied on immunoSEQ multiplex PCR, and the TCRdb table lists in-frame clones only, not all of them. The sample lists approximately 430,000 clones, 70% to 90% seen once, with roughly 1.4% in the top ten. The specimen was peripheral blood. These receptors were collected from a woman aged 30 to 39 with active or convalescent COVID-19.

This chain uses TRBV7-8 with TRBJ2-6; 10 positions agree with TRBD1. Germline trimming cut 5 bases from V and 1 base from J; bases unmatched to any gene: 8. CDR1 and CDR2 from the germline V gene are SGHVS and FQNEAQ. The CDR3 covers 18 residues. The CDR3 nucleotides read TGTGCCAGCAGCCAAATCGCGGGACAGGGGTCTGGGGCCAACGTCCTGACTTTC. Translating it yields CASSQIAGQGSGANVLTF.

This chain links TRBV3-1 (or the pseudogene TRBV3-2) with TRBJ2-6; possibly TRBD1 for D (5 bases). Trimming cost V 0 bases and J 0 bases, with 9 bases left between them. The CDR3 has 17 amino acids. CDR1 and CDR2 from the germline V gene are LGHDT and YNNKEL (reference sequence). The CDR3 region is CASSQEAGISGANVLTF. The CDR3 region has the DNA TGTGCCAGCAGCCAAGAGGCAGGGATCTCTGGGGCCAACGTCCTGACTTTC.

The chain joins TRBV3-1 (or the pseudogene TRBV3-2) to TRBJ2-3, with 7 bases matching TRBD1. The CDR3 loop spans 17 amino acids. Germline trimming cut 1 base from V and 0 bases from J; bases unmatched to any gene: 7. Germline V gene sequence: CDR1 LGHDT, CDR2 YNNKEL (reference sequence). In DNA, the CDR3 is TGTGCCAGCAGCCAAGGGGGCCAGGGGGTAAGCACAGATACGCAGTATTTT. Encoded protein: CASSQGGQGVSTDTQYF.

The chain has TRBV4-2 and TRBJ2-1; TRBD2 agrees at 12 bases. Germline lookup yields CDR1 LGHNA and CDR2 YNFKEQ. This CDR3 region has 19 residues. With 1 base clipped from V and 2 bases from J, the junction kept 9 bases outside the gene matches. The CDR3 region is CASSQGLGTSGLTYNEQFF. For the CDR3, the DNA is TGTGCCAGCAGCCAAGGTTTGGGGACTAGCGGGCTGACCTACAATGAGCAGTTCTTC.

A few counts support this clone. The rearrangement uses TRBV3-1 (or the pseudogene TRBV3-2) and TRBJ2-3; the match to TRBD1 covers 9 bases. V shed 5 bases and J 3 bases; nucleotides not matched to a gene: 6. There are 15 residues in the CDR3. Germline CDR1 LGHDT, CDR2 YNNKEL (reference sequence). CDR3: CASSGGQGETDTQYF. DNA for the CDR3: TGTGCCAGCAGCGGGGGACAGGGTGAGACAGATACGCAGTATTTT.

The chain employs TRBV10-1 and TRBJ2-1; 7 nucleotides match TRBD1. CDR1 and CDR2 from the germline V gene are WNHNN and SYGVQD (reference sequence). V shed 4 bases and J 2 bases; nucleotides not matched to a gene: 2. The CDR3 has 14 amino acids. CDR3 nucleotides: TGCGCCAGCAGTGCCGACAGGGCCTACAATGAGCAGTTCTTC. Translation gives CASSADRAYNEQFF.

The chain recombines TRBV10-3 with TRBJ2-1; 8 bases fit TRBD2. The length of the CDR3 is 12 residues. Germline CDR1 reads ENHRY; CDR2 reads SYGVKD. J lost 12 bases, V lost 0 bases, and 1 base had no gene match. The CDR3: CAISESGTRQFF. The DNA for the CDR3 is TGTGCCATCAGTGAGTCCGGGACTAGGCAGTTCTTC.

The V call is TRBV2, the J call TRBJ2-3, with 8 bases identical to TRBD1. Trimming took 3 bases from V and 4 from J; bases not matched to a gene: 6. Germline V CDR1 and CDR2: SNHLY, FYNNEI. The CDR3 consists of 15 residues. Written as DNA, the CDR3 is TGTGCCAGCAGTGACCCAGGACAGGGACCAGATACGCAGTATTTT. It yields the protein CASSDPGQGPDTQYF.

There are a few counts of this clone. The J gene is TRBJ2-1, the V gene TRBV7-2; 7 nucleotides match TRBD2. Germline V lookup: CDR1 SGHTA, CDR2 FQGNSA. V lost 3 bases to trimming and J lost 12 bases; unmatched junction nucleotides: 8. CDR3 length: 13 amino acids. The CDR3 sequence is CASSFGGSSGQFF. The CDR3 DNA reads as TGTGCCAGCAGCTTCGGGGGGTCCTCGGGGCAGTTCTTC.

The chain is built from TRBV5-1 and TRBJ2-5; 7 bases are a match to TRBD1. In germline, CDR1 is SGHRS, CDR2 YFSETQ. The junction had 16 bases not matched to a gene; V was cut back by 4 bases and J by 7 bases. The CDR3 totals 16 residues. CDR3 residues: CASSLDRAPRTGTQYF. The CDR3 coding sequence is TGCGCCAGCAGCCTCGACAGGGCCCCTCGGACAGGGACCCAGTACTTC.

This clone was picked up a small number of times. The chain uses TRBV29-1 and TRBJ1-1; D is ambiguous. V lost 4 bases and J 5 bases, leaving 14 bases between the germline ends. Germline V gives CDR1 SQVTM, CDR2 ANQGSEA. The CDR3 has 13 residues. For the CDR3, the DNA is TGCAGCGTTGCAGTCGGTCCGGGGACTGAAGCTTTCTTT. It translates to CSVAVGPGTEAFF.

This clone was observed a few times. The CDR3 coding sequence is TGTGCCAGCAGTGACGTACAGGGACCTGAAGCTTTCTTT. Translated: CASSDVQGPEAFF. This sequence joins TRBV25-1 and TRBJ1-1; TRBD1 is a possible D gene (6 bases). The V gene lost 3 bases and the J gene lost 6 bases, with 11 bases spanning the gap. CDR3 length: 13 amino acids. Germline CDR1 reads MGHDK; CDR2 reads SYGVNS. Full variable domain (remainder filled in from reference TRBV25-1 and TRBJ1-1): EADIYQTPRYLVIGTGKKITLECSQTMGHDKMYWYQQDPGMELHLIHYSYGVNSTEKGDLSSESTVSRIRTEHFPLTLESARPSHTSQYLCASSDVQGPEAFFGQGTRLTVV.

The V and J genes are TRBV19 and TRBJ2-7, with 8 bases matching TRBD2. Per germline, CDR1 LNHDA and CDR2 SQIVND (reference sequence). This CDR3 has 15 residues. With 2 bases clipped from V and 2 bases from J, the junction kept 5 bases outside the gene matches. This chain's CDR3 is CASSIPGGAAYEQYF. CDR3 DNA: TGTGCCAGTAGTATACCCGGGGGGGCCGCCTACGAGCAGTACTTC.